Included here is one T cell receptor (beta chain) sequence, with context. This CDR3 comprises 14 residues. V lost 7 bases and J 4 bases, leaving 14 bases between the germline ends. The germline CDR1 and CDR2 sequences are SGHTS and YDEGEE. This sample was included in a study of identical twins. Template switching, a step in the protocol, added a universal primer site, and cDNA carried unique molecular identifiers. TCRdb analysed the 5' RACE reads with MiXCR anew, one entry per CDR3 protein. The table records about 890,000 distinct CDR3 sequences, more than 9% of them present only once. Everyone who gave samples was a healthy Caucasian. Another study also made use of these data, one on yellow fever vaccine responses in identical twins.

The receptor was derived from a woman aged 18-35 years in good health. Sequencing was carried out using PBMCs. The rearrangement links TRBV5-8 to TRBJ2-2; weak D call: TRBD1 (6 bases). In DNA, the CDR3 is TGTGCCAGCGGCCCAGGACAGCTCACCGGGGAGCTGTTTTTT. It translates to CASGPGQLTGELFF.